These 6 T cell receptor beta chains came from one sample sequenced in a study of blood T cell repertoires in COVID-19. TCRdb's copy holds only in-frame clones and misses some; the assay was immunoSEQ multiplex PCR. The data show about 100,000 clones, about four fifths seen once. What was sequenced was peripheral blood. Receptors were obtained from a human donor in a cohort sampled during active COVID-19.

In nucleotides, the CDR3 is TGCGCCAGCAGCCAAGATCCGGGGGTGGGAAGAGCTTTCTTT. Translating it yields CASSQDPGVGRAFF. The chain is built from TRBV4-1 and TRBJ1-1, with TRBD1 as a possible D gene (5 bases). V was shortened by 0 bases and J by 10 bases, with 15 bases between the two germline ends. Looked up from germline, CDR1 is MGHRA and CDR2 is YSYEKL. The CDR3 is 14 residues long.

V gene TRBV27 combines with J gene TRBJ1-1; D not resolved. Trimming took off 7 bases at V and 0 bases at J, with 27 bases between the two ends. This CDR3 region has 19 residues. Germline V gene sequence: CDR1 MNHEY, CDR2 SMNVEV (reference sequence). The CDR3 DNA sequence: TGTGCCAGCAAAGTCCGGGGTCCAAAGCGCTGGTTAATGAACACTGAAGCTTTCTTT. Its translation is CASKVRGPKRWLMNTEAFF.

This clone has only one observation. V usage is TRBV29-1 and J usage is TRBJ1-2, with TRBD1 as a possible D gene (6 bases). The germline V gene encodes CDR1 SQVTM and CDR2 ANQGSEA. This CDR3 is built from 13 residues. V shed 6 bases and J shed 6 bases, with 17 bases lying between them. The DNA of the CDR3 is TGCAGCGTCGACCCTCAGGGGACCCATGGCTACACCTTC. Encoded protein: CSVDPQGTHGYTF.

The chain joins TRBV6-5 to TRBJ2-3; D may be TRBD2 (5 bases). Trimming removed 0 bases at V and 2 bases at J, with 12 bases between. Germline V gives CDR1 MNHEY, CDR2 SVGAGI. The CDR3 has 16 amino acids. As DNA, the CDR3 is TGTGCCAGCAGTTACTCGCCGGGGTCGTCCACAGATACGCAGTATTTT. Translating it yields CASSYSPGSSTDTQYF.

This clone was recorded many times. The chain has TRBV30 and TRBJ2-7, with 8 bases aligning to TRBD1. The germline CDR1 and CDR2 sequences are GTSNPN and SVGIG (reference sequence). CDR3 length equals 14 residues. The CDR3 DNA follows: TGTGCTTATGGGCCCAGGGGGCTTAGTGGCGAGCAGTACTTC. This gives the protein CAYGPRGLSGEQYF.

The V gene is TRBV11-3, the J gene TRBJ2-1; D possibly corresponds to TRBD2 (7 bases). V lost 5 bases and J lost 5, with 16 bases in between. The germline V gene has CDR1 SGHNT and CDR2 YENEEA. This CDR3 is built from 15 residues. CDR3 nucleotide sequence: TGTGCCAGCAGCCCAGGGAGGGGGACCAACAATGAGCAGTTCTTC. Amino acids: CASSPGRGTNNEQFF.